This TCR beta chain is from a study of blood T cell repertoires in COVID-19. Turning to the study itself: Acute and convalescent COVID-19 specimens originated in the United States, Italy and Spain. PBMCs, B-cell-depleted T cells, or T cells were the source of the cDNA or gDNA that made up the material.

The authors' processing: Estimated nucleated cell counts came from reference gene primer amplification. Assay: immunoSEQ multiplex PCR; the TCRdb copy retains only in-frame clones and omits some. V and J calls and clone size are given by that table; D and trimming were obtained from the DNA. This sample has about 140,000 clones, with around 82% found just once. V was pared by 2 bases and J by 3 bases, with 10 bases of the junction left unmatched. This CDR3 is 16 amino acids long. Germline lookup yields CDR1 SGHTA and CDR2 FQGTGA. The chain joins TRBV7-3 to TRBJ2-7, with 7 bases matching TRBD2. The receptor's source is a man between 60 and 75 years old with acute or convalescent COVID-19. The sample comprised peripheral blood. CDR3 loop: CASSLYLETGGYEQYF. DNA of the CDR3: TGTGCCAGCAGCTTATACCTCGAAACGGGGGGCTACGAGCAGTACTTC.